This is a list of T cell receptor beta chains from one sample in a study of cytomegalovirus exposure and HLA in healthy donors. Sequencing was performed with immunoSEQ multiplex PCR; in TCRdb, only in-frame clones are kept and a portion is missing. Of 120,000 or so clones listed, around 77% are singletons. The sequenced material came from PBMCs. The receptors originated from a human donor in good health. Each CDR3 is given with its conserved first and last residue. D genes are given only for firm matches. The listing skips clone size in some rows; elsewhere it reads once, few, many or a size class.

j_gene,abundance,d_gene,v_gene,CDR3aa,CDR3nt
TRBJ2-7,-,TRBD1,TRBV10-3,CAISEGQGAAYEQYF,TGTGCCATCAGTGAGGGGCAGGGGGCGGCATACGAGCAGTACTTC
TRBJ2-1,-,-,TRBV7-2,CASSFFINYNEQFF,TGTGCCAGCAGCTTTTTTATAAACTACAATGAGCAGTTCTTC
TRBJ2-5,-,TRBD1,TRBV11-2,CASSWDRATREQYF,TGTGCCAGCAGCTGGGACAGGGCAACGAGGGAGCAGTACTTC
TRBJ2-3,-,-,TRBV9,CASSEEVSTDTQYF,TGTGCCAGCAGTGAGGAGGTTAGCACAGATACGCAGTATTTT
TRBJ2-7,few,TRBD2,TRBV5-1,CASSLGLAGIYEQYF,TGCGCCAGCAGCTTGGGACTAGCGGGGATCTACGAGCAGTACTTC
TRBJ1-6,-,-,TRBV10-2,CATVRQDTNSPLHF,TGCGCCACCGTTCGTCAAGACACTAATTCACCCCTCCACTTT
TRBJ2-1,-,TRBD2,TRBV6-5,CASRSSGRYNEQFF,TGTGCCAGCAGAAGTAGCGGGCGGTACAATGAGCAGTTCTTC
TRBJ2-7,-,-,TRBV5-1,CASSRDISLEQYF,TGCGCCAGCAGCAGGGACATAAGTCTCGAGCAGTACTTC
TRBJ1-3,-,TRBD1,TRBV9,CASSVEGQGNTIYF,TGTGCCAGCAGCGTAGAGGGACAGGGAAACACCATATATTTT
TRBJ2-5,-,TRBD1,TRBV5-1,CASSPGQGKETQYF,TGCGCCAGCAGCCCAGGACAGGGAAAAGAGACCCAGTACTTC
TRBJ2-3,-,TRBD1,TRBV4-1,CASSPGGTGGTDTQYF,TGCGCCAGCAGCCCCGGGGGGACAGGGGGCACAGATACGCAGTATTTT
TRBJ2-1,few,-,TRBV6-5,CASSSSYYNEQFF,TGTGCCAGCAGTTCCTCCTACTACAATGAGCAGTTCTTC
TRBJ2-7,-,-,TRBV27,CASSLSIVGGEQYF,TGTGCCAGCAGTTTATCAATTGTAGGGGGCGAGCAGTACTTC
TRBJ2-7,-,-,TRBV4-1,CASSQTQELYEQYF,TGCGCCAGCAGCCAAACACAGGAGCTCTACGAGCAGTACTTC
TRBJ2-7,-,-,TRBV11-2,CASSPRGGRNSYEQYF,TGTGCCAGCAGCCCTAGGGGGGGCCGTAACTCCTACGAGCAGTACTTC
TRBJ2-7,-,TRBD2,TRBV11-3,CASSLVVTSGSDEQYF,TGTGCCAGCAGCTTAGTAGTAACTAGCGGGAGCGACGAGCAGTACTTC
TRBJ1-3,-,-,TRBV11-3,CASSDWDLPSGNTIYF,TGTGCCAGCAGCGACTGGGACTTACCCTCTGGAAACACCATATATTTT
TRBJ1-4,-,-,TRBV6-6,CASSEQGTNEKLFF,TGTGCCAGCAGTGAGCAGGGGACTAATGAAAAACTGTTTTTT
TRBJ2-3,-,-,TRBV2,CASSDRVTDTQYF,TGTGCCAGCAGTGATCGGGTCACAGATACGCAGTATTTT
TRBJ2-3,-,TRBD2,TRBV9,CASSLGTSPYTQYF,TGTGCCAGCAGCCTCGGGACTAGCCCTTATACGCAGTATTTT
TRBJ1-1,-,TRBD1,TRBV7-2,CASSLRTGGEALNTEAFF,TGTGCCAGCAGCTTAAGGACAGGGGGTGAAGCTTTGAACACTGAAGCTTTCTTT
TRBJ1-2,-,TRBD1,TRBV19,CASSTNDRVLGYTF,TGTGCCAGTAGTACAAATGACAGGGTCCTCGGCTACACCTTC
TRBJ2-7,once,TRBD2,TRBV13,CASSLLAGAKYEQYF,TGTGCCAGCAGCTTGCTAGCGGGAGCTAAATACGAGCAGTACTTC
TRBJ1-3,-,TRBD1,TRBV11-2,CASSTDRGQGNTIYF,TGTGCCAGCAGCACCGACAGGGGGCAAGGAAACACCATATATTTT
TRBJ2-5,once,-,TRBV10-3,CAISELGAQETQYF,TGTGCCATCAGTGAGCTCGGAGCCCAAGAGACCCAGTACTTC
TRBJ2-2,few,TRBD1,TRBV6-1,CASSPGQSNTGELFF,TGTGCCAGCAGCCCGGGACAGTCGAACACCGGGGAGCTGTTTTTT
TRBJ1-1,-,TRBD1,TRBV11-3,CASSPGQGEVNTEAFF,TGTGCCAGCAGCCCCGGACAGGGAGAGGTGAACACTGAAGCTTTCTTT
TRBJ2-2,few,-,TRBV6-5,CASSMTATGELFF,TGTGCCAGCAGTATGACAGCCACCGGGGAGCTGTTTTTT
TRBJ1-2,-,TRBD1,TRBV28,CASSTMTGSGYTF,TGTGCCAGCAGTACTATGACAGGGAGTGGCTACACCTTC
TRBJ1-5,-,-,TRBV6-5,CASSEGGFSQPQHF,TGTGCCAGCAGCGAGGGGGGGTTCAGTCAGCCCCAGCATTTT
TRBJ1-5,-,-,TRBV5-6,CASSLVGGTNQPQHF,TGTGCCAGCAGCTTGGTGGGGGGGACGAATCAGCCCCAGCATTTT
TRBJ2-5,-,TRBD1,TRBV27,CASSFLRTGGNQETQYF,TGTGCCAGCAGTTTCCTCCGGACAGGGGGAAACCAAGAGACCCAGTACTTC
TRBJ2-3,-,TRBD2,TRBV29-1,CSVDASGSPDTQYF,TGCAGCGTTGACGCTAGCGGGAGCCCAGATACGCAGTATTTT
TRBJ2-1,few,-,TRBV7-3,CASSLDRVGADEQFF,TGTGCCAGCAGCTTAGATCGGGTGGGGGCGGATGAGCAGTTCTTC
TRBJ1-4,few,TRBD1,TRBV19,CASSIGGTGLKKLFF,TGTGCCAGTAGTATCGGGGGGACAGGGCTGAAAAAACTGTTTTTT
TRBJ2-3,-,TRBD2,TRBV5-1,CASSGTSGRAVVGTQYF,TGCGCCAGCAGCGGAACTAGCGGGAGGGCCGTCGTGGGTACGCAGTATTTT
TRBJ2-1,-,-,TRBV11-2,CASVSGGPYNEQFF,TGTGCCAGCGTATCAGGGGGGCCGTACAATGAGCAGTTCTTC
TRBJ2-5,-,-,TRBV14,CASSRTVSPWETQYF,TGTGCCAGCAGCCGGACAGTCTCTCCATGGGAGACCCAGTACTTC
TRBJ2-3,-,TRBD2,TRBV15,CATSRGTWAGGGDTQYF,TGTGCCACCAGCAGAGGAACGTGGGCCGGGGGGGGAGATACGCAGTATTTT
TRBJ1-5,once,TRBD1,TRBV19,CASSSGTGSRQPQHF,TGTGCCAGTAGTAGCGGGACAGGGTCTCGGCAGCCCCAGCATTTT